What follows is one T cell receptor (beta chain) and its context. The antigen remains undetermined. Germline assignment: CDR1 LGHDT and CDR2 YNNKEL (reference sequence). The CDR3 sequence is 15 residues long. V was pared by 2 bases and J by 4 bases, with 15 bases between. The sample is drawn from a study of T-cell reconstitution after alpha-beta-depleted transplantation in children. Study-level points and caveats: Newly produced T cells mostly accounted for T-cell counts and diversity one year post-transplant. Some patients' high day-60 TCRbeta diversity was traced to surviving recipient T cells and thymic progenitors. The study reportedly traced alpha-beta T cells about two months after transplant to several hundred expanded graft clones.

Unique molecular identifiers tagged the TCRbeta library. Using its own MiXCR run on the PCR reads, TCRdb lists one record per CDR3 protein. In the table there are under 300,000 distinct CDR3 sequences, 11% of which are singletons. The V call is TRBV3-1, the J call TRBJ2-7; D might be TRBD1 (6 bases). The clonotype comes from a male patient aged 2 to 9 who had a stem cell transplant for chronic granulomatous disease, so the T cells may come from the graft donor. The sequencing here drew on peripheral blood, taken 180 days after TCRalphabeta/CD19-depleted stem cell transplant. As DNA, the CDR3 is TGTGCCAGCAGCCAATTCCGGGACACAACTTACGAGCAGTACTTC. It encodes CASSQFRDTTYEQYF.